The present entry profiles one T cell receptor (beta chain) with its context. Its specificity is unknown. The sample belongs to a study of shared clonotypes between healthy human individuals. Study-level results: Naive subsets usually exceeded memory subsets in estimated richness.

The germline V gene encodes CDR1 MDHEN and CDR2 SYDVKM. There are 13 residues in the CDR3. With 10 bases removed from V and 4 bases from J, the gap between germline ends came to 16 bases. Study donors comprised healthy, HIV-negative adults devoid of recent acute infection or vaccination. This table comes from immunoSEQ multiplex PCR, and its TCRdb copy is limited to in-frame clones, with some not included. Among about 2.3 million clones, more than 80% were seen once, and the ten largest hold about 0.41%. The TCR sequence derives from a man between 18 and 35 years old in good health. Some clones in this sample may be carry-over from other donors' samples. This chain links TRBV28 with TRBJ1-2, with unresolved D. Sequences were obtained from naive CD4+ T cells from PBMCs. Subset: CD45RA+ positively selected. In DNA form, the CDR3 reads TGTGCCACCACACTACGGGCATCCTATGGCTACACCTTC. This gives the protein CATTLRASYGYTF.